These 14 T cell receptor beta chains share one sample of origin, sequenced in a study of response to subunit inactivated influenza vaccine. TCRdb reprocessed the RT-PCR reads via MiXCR and lists one record per CDR3 protein. The sample has about 620,000 distinct CDR3 sequences, approximately 10% seen once. Sequenced material: PBMCs from blood, taken on the day of vaccination. These receptors all stem from a man in his fifties or sixties who received an inactivated influenza vaccine.

The CDR3 loop reads CASSSRLKGSETQYF. The CDR3 region has the DNA TGTGCCAGCAGCTCCCGCCTCAAGGGAAGTGAGACCCAGTACTTC. This chain links TRBV11-2 with TRBJ2-5, with D unclear. This CDR3 has 15 residues. The V gene lost 4 bases and the J gene lost 5 bases, with 17 bases spanning the gap. Germline-derived CDR1 and CDR2 are SGHAT and FQNNGV.

This chain links TRBV4-3 with TRBJ1-5; TRBD1 matches at 7 bases. V trimming: 3 bases; J trimming: 0 bases; junction bases outside the gene matches: 8. The CDR3 spans 17 residues. Germline V lookup: CDR1 LGHNA, CDR2 YSLEER. The CDR3 protein is CASSHPNGQVSNQPQHF. In nucleotides, the CDR3 is TGCGCCAGCAGCCACCCCAACGGACAGGTTAGCAATCAGCCCCAGCATTTT.

This chain joins TRBV7-8 and TRBJ2-3; weak D call: TRBD2 (6 bases). V dropped 1 base and J dropped 0 bases, with 8 bases sitting between them. From germline, CDR1 is SGHVS and CDR2 FQNEAQ. CDR3 length: 15 amino acids. The DNA for the CDR3 is TGTGCCAGCAGCTTAGTAGCGGATAGCACAGATACGCAGTATTTT. Amino acid sequence: CASSLVADSTDTQYF.

There are many counts of this clonotype. This CDR3 reads CASSPIDRAYQETQYF. In DNA form, the CDR3 reads TGTGCCAGCAGTCCAATAGACAGGGCCTACCAAGAGACCCAGTACTTC. The V gene is TRBV28, the J gene TRBJ2-5; 7 bases match TRBD1. This CDR3 has 16 residues. Germline-derived CDR1 and CDR2 are MDHEN and SYDVKM. Trimming removed 5 bases from V and 0 bases from J; junction bases left unmatched: 9.

With regard to this clonotype: Its ends do not fully match the called genes, so a read error is possible. The CDR3 protein is CASSTRTSGEAFSYERYF. The CDR3 DNA sequence: TGTGCCAGCAGCACCCGGACTAGTGGTGAAGCCTTCTCCTACGAGCGGTACTTC. The chain employs TRBV7-6 and TRBJ2-7, with 7 bases matching TRBD2. The germline CDR1 and CDR2 sequences are SGHVS and FNYEAQ. The CDR3 has 18 residues.

V gene TRBV5-1 combines with J gene TRBJ1-2, with 8 positions matching TRBD1. Germline V gives CDR1 SGHRS, CDR2 YFSETQ. The CDR3 runs to 14 residues. The V gene end was trimmed by 3 bases and the J gene end by 8 bases; junction bases not matched to a gene: 9. CDR3 amino acids: CASSSTQGAGGYTF. CDR3 DNA sequence: TGCGCCAGCAGCTCAACGCAGGGGGCTGGGGGCTACACCTTC.

This clonotype was recorded at least ten times. This chain joins TRBV4-3 and TRBJ2-7, with D tentatively TRBD1 (6 bases). V lost 4 bases to trimming and J lost 0 bases, with 13 bases between them. Germline values: CDR1 LGHNA, CDR2 YSLEER. The CDR3 sequence is 15 residues long. The chain's CDR3 is CASSLGRDISYEQYF. CDR3 DNA sequence: TGCGCCAGCAGCCTCGGAAGGGACATCTCCTACGAGCAGTACTTC.

This clonotype has just a few counts. The rearrangement joins TRBV5-1 to TRBJ2-1; D unclear. Germline CDR1 and CDR2: SGHRS and YFSETQ. The CDR3 sequence is 13 residues long. Trimming took 4 bases from V and 5 from J, leaving 10 bases between them. CDR3 in amino acids: CASSRDRNNEQFF. The CDR3 DNA is TGCGCCAGCAGCAGAGATCGGAACAATGAGCAGTTCTTC.

This clonotype was detected ten times or more. The chain employs TRBV4-2 and TRBJ1-1; the D gene is possibly TRBD1 (5 bases). This CDR3 is 15 amino acids long. CDR1 is LGHNA and CDR2 is YNFKEQ in the germline V gene. The V and J ends lost 2 bases and 4 bases respectively, with 14 bases between them. DNA of the CDR3: TGTGCCAGCAGCCAATCTAATCAGGGAAGCACTGAAGCTTTCTTT. This codes for CASSQSNQGSTEAFF.

This clonotype was observed many times. This rearrangement joins TRBV29-1 to TRBJ2-7; tentatively, D is TRBD1 (6 bases). Germline values: CDR1 SQVTM, CDR2 ANQGSEA. Between the trimmed V and J ends, which lost 3 bases and 2 bases, there was a span of 8 bases. CDR3 size: 12 residues. This CDR3 reads CSVEDRTYEQYF. The DNA for the CDR3 is TGCAGCGTTGAGGACAGAACCTACGAGCAGTACTTC.

This clonotype was recorded a few times. CDR3 sequence: CASSPRGTYNEQFF. The CDR3 DNA follows: TGCGCCAGCAGCCCGAGGGGAACTTACAATGAGCAGTTCTTC. The chain is built from TRBV5-1 and TRBJ2-1; D possibly matches TRBD1 or TRBD2 (5 bases each). V was shortened by 4 bases and J by 4 bases, with 12 bases between the two germline ends. The CDR3 is 14 amino acids. Germline CDR1 reads SGHRS; CDR2 reads YFSETQ.

The chain links TRBV6-6 to TRBJ2-2; no clear D. Between the trimmed V and J ends, which lost 8 bases and 6 bases, there was a span of 13 bases. The germline CDR1 and CDR2 sequences are MNHNY and SVGAGI (reference sequence). This CDR3 contains 13 residues. The CDR3 coding sequence is TGTGCCAGCCTAGAACCCCGTGCCGGGGAGCTGTTTTTT. Encoded protein: CASLEPRAGELFF.

This clonotype occurred a few times. J is TRBJ2-1 and V is TRBV9; 7 positions match TRBD1. After removal of 0 bases from V and 2 bases from J, the junction contained 5 bases not matched to a gene. The CDR3 consists of 16 residues. Germline values: CDR1 SGDLS, CDR2 YYNGEE. Here the CDR3 DNA reads TGTGCCAGCAGCGTAGATTCGACAGGGCCCTACAATGAGCAGTTCTTC. Its protein product is CASSVDSTGPYNEQFF. Combining the CDR3 with reference TRBV9 and TRBJ2-1 gives the whole variable domain DSGVTQTPKHLITATGQRVTLRCSPRSGDLSVYWYQQSLDQGLQFLIQYYNGEERAKGNILERFSAQQFPDLHSELNLSSLELGDSALYFCASSVDSTGPYNEQFFGPGTRLTVL.

The chain joins TRBV2 to TRBJ1-2; 10 bases map to TRBD1. Unmatched junction bases numbered 8, after V lost 11 bases and J lost 5 bases. Per germline, CDR1 SNHLY and CDR2 FYNNEI. CDR3 size: 13 residues. The CDR3 reads CAGRDRGIYGYTF. The CDR3 DNA reads as TGTGCCGGACGGGACAGGGGTATTTATGGCTACACCTTC.